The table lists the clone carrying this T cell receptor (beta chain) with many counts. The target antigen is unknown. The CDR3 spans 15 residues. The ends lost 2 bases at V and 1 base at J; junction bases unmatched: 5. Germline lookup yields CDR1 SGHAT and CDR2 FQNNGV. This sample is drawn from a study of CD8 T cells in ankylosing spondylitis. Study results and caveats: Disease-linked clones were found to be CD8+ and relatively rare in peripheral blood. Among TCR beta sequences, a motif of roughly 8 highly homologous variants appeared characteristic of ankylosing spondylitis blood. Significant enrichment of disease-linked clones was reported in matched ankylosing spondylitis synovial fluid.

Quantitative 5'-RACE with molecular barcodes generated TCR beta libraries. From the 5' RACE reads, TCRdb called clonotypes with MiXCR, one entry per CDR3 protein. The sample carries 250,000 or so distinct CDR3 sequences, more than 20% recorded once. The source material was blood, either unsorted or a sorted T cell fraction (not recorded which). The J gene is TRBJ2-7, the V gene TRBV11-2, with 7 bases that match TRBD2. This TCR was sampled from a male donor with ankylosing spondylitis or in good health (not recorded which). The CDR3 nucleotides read TGTGCCAGCAGCTTAAGGCTAGCGGAGTCCTACGAGCAGTACTTC. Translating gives CASSLRLAESYEQYF.